Each of the 22 T cell receptor beta chains below was sequenced from the same sample in a study of cytomegalovirus exposure and HLA in healthy donors. The primer mix had 60 Vbeta and 13 Jbeta primers. TCRdb's table, derived via immunoSEQ multiplex PCR, lists solely in-frame clones and lacks some. Its table records around 60,000 clones. The sequencing sample was made of PBMCs. The receptors were sampled from a man aged 30 to 45 in good health and CMV-seropositive.

This chain links TRBV4-2 with TRBJ1-2; D might be TRBD1 (6 bases). CDR3 length equals 15 residues. The germline V gene has CDR1 LGHNA and CDR2 YNFKEQ. V lost 0 bases, J lost 4 bases, and 12 bases lay in between. The CDR3 DNA reads TGTGCCAGCAGCCAAGACGACGCAGGGGCCTATGGCTACACCTTC. Translation gives CASSQDDAGAYGYTF.

The J gene is TRBJ1-2, the V gene TRBV18; D remains ambiguous. Germline V gene sequence: CDR1 KGHSH, CDR2 LQKENI. Trimming cost V 3 bases and J 8 bases, with 10 bases left between them. CDR3 size: 12 residues. The CDR3 DNA reads as TGTGCCAGCTCACCGCAGGAAAGGGGCTACACCTTC. This translates into CASSPQERGYTF.

The rearrangement uses TRBV4-2 and TRBJ2-7; 7 bases match TRBD1. Germline loops: CDR1 LGHNA, CDR2 YNFKEQ. The ends lost 4 bases at V and 3 bases at J; junction bases unmatched: 6. This CDR3 spans 14 amino acids. The CDR3 region has the DNA TGTGCCAGCAGCCGGTCGGGACAGCTCTACGAGCAGTACTTC. Protein: CASSRSGQLYEQYF.

This sequence joins TRBV5-1 and TRBJ2-6; TRBD1 aligns across 8 bases. The CDR3 contains 19 residues. CDR1 and CDR2 (germline): SGHRS, YFSETQ. J lost 2 bases, V lost 4 bases, and 14 bases had no gene match. CDR3 bases: TGCGCCAGCAGCGTAGGACAGGGAGGCACTCTAGCTGGGGCCAACGTCCTGACTTTC. The encoded protein is CASSVGQGGTLAGANVLTF.

In nucleotides, the CDR3 is TGTGCCAGCAGTGTGGGTTGGGGAGGCTCCTACAATGAGCAGTTCTTC. It specifies CASSVGWGGSYNEQFF. The genes are TRBV2 and TRBJ2-1; possibly TRBD2 for D (6 bases). The CDR3 loop spans 16 amino acids. Germline values: CDR1 SNHLY, CDR2 FYNNEI. V shed 4 bases and J shed 0 bases, with 13 bases lying between them.

The V gene is TRBV7-2, the J gene TRBJ2-7, with D perhaps matching TRBD1 (6 bases). The CDR3 has 16 residues. Per the germline V gene, CDR1 is SGHTA and CDR2 is FQGNSA. Trimming removed 1 base at V and 6 bases at J, with 19 bases between. CDR3 sequence reads: CASSLGGWGLKSEQYF. As DNA, the CDR3 is TGTGCCAGCAGCTTAGGAGGATGGGGGCTTAAGAGCGAGCAGTACTTC.

This rearrangement joins TRBV5-4 to TRBJ2-7, with a tentative D call TRBD1 (6 bases). V lost 9 bases and J lost 5, with 15 bases in between. There are 12 residues in the CDR3. Per germline, CDR1 SGHNT and CDR2 YYREEE (reference sequence). The CDR3 loop reads CATRSQGNEQYF. The CDR3 coding sequence is TGTGCCACCAGGTCACAGGGAAACGAGCAGTACTTC.

In DNA form, the CDR3 reads TGTGCCAGCAGTGAGTACTACGAGCAGTACTTC. This translates into CASSEYYEQYF. The chain has TRBV25-1 and TRBJ2-7; D uncertain. Per the germline V gene, CDR1 is MGHDK and CDR2 is SYGVNS. The CDR3 is 11 amino acids. Trimming removed 3 bases at V and 3 bases at J, with 3 bases between.

This rearrangement joins TRBV30 to TRBJ1-2, with 7 bases lining up with TRBD1. V shed 5 bases and J 4 bases; nucleotides not matched to a gene: 13. The CDR3 has 15 residues. Looked up from germline, CDR1 is GTSNPN and CDR2 is SVGIG (reference sequence). CDR3 DNA: TGTGCCTGGTCCACACCCCCGGACAGGATCTATGGCTACACCTTC. Translating gives CAWSTPPDRIYGYTF.

The CDR3 nucleotides read TGCGCCAGCAGCTCGACTAGCGGCTCCTCGAATCCGGGCCTAAAGTACGAGCAGTACTTC. This gives the protein CASSSTSGSSNPGLKYEQYF. The gene calls are TRBV5-1 and TRBJ2-7; 9 bases match TRBD2. The CDR3 is made up of 20 amino acids. J lost 4 bases, V lost 3 bases, and 23 bases had no gene match. CDR1 SGHRS and CDR2 YFSETQ come from the germline V gene.

Points on this clone: Other DNA sequences in the sample encode the same CDR3. The rearrangement uses TRBV6-5 and TRBJ2-7, with D hard to call. Germline-derived CDR1 and CDR2 are MNHEY and SVGAGI. This CDR3 has 13 amino acids. Deletions cut 7 bases from V and 4 bases from J, with 14 bases between. DNA for the CDR3: TGTGCCAGCAAGCTAAGAGACACTTACGAGCAGTACTTC. Its translation is CASKLRDTYEQYF.

The chain uses TRBV6-6 and TRBJ2-1, with D possibly being TRBD2 (6 bases). V dropped 6 bases and J dropped 3 bases, with 12 bases sitting between them. Germline V lookup: CDR1 MNHNY, CDR2 SVGAGI (reference sequence). CDR3 size: 14 residues. Here the CDR3 DNA reads TGTGCCAGCAGAGGCGGGGATAGCTACAATGAGCAGTTCTTC. The encoded protein is CASRGGDSYNEQFF.

This chain uses TRBV19 with TRBJ1-2; D is perhaps TRBD1 (5 bases). Germline values: CDR1 LNHDA, CDR2 SQIVND (reference sequence). Trimming removed 9 bases at V and 7 bases at J, with 15 bases between. The CDR3 contains 12 residues. The CDR3 DNA is TGTGCCAGCACCGCTCAGGGAATTGGCTACACCTTC. It codes for CASTAQGIGYTF.

The chain joins TRBV30 to TRBJ1-1; D remains ambiguous. In germline, CDR1 is GTSNPN, CDR2 SVGIG (reference sequence). The CDR3 consists of 13 residues. Trimming cost V 0 bases and J 1 base, with 6 bases left between them. The CDR3 coding sequence is TGTGCCTGGAGTGTACAACAGAACACTGAAGCTTTCTTT. Translated, it gives CAWSVQQNTEAFF.

The chain joins TRBV4-1 to TRBJ2-3, with 12 nucleotides matching TRBD2. This CDR3 contains 16 residues. The germline gives CDR1 MGHRA, CDR2 YSYEKL. V shed 2 bases, J shed 4 bases, and the junction held 4 bases outside the gene matches. CDR3 DNA sequence: TGCGCCAGCAGCCAAACCCTAGCGGGGGGGTCAGATACGCAGTATTTT. Its translation: CASSQTLAGGSDTQYF.

The rearrangement links TRBV30 to TRBJ2-7; 11 nucleotides agree with TRBD2. CDR3 length: 14 amino acids. Unmatched junction bases numbered 3, after V lost 0 bases and J lost 5 bases. Germline assignment: CDR1 GTSNPN and CDR2 SVGIG (reference sequence). CDR3 nucleotide sequence: TGTGCCTGGAGTGTATTAGCGGGAGGGGACGAGCAGTACTTC. Encoded protein: CAWSVLAGGDEQYF.

The gene calls are TRBV7-9 and TRBJ1-2, with a tentative D call TRBD1 (6 bases). Germline V gives CDR1 SEHNR, CDR2 FQNEAQ (reference sequence). Trimming took 0 bases from V and 5 from J, leaving 10 bases between them. The CDR3 is 14 amino acids. CDR3 DNA sequence: TGTGCCAGCAGCTTAGCAGGGGGACAATATGGCTACACCTTC. It translates to CASSLAGGQYGYTF.

This rearrangement joins TRBV10-3 to TRBJ1-1, with 9 bases identical to TRBD1. Germline assignment: CDR1 ENHRY and CDR2 SYGVKD. Trimming at V came to 4 bases and at J to 5 bases, leaving 11 bases not matched to a gene. The CDR3 is 16 residues long. The CDR3 nucleotides read TGTGCCATCAGTGGGACAGGGGAAGGATCGGAAACTGAAGCTTTCTTT. Residues: CAISGTGEGSETEAFF.

This chain joins TRBV29-1 and TRBJ1-1; weak D call: TRBD1 (6 bases). This CDR3 spans 14 amino acids. Trimming removed 6 bases from V and 0 bases from J, with 14 bases in between. Germline V lookup: CDR1 SQVTM, CDR2 ANQGSEA. The CDR3 DNA follows: TGCAGCGTGGGGACACGGATATTGAACACTGAAGCTTTCTTT. Residues: CSVGTRILNTEAFF.

The rearrangement uses TRBV7-2 and TRBJ2-7; maybe TRBD2 (6 bases). V shed 5 bases and J shed 5 bases, with 13 bases lying between them. CDR1 is SGHTA and CDR2 is FQGNSA in the germline V gene. The CDR3 is 13 residues long. Written as DNA, the CDR3 is TGTGCCAGCAGCCTTAGGAGGAGGGACGAGCAGTACTTC. Its translation is CASSLRRRDEQYF.

V gene TRBV30 combines with J gene TRBJ2-5; 10 bases are shared with TRBD1. The DNA end lines up better with TRBJ2-7; the J call may be wrong. This CDR3 has 14 amino acids. Germline loops: CDR1 GTSNPN, CDR2 SVGIG (reference sequence). The DNA of the CDR3 is TGTGCCTGGAGTCTTGGGACAGGGGTCAACGAGCAGTACTTC. This sequence encodes CAWSLGTGVNEQYF.

To note about this clone: At one end, the junction sequence differs from germline, possibly due to a read error. V gene TRBV6-6 combines with J gene TRBJ1-3; TRBD1 might be the D (5 bases). This CDR3 has 16 amino acids. Germline CDR1 and CDR2: MNHNY and SVGAGI (reference sequence). The CDR3 sequence is CASSSRAGTGGNNIYF. CDR3 DNA sequence: TGTGCCAGCAGTTCCCGGGCTGGGACTGGAGGAAACAACATATATTTT.